This entry lists 11 T cell receptor beta chains sequenced from one sample in a study of T cells after yellow fever vaccination. TCRdb re-derived calls from the 5' RACE reads in MiXCR, one entry per CDR3 protein. Of 250,000 to 350,000 distinct CDR3 sequences listed, around 6.8% were seen once; the top ten hold 15% to 20%. The material sequenced was PBMCs, taken approximately 47 days after the first yellow fever vaccination. The receptors stem from a young man who received the YFV17D yellow fever vaccine.

V gene TRBV7-3 combines with J gene TRBJ2-1, with D uncertain. V lost 1 base to trimming and J lost 7 bases, with 11 bases between them. The CDR3 is 14 residues long. The V gene's germline CDR1 is SGHTA and CDR2 FQGTGA. The CDR3 sequence: CASSLNPAGNEQFF. Here the CDR3 DNA reads TGTGCCAGCAGCTTAAACCCTGCTGGGAATGAGCAGTTCTTC.

The sample holds many counts of this clonotype. The CDR3 reads CSARPPSGPSYEQYF. In DNA, the CDR3 is TGCAGTGCTAGACCGCCCAGCGGCCCGTCCTACGAGCAGTACTTC. The J gene is TRBJ2-7, the V gene TRBV20-1; possibly TRBD2 for D (5 bases). The CDR3 length is 15 residues. V dropped 2 bases and J dropped 1 base, with 15 bases sitting between them. Per germline, CDR1 DFQATT and CDR2 SNEGSKA (reference sequence).

This clonotype was seen more than once but under ten times. The J gene is TRBJ2-1, the V gene TRBV19, with TRBD2 matching over 8 bases. The CDR3 extends over 15 amino acids. V shed 7 bases, J shed 10 bases, and the junction held 15 bases outside the gene matches. Germline V gene lookup returns CDR1 LNHDA and CDR2 SQIVND (reference sequence). The DNA of the CDR3 is TGTGCCAGTACCTACGGGACTAGGCTTCGAGAGGAGCAGTTCTTC. Translation gives CASTYGTRLREEQFF.

The chain uses TRBV7-9 and TRBJ2-2, with TRBD1 as a possible D gene (5 bases). Germline loops: CDR1 SEHNR, CDR2 FQNEAQ (reference sequence). The CDR3 loop spans 16 amino acids. V lost 1 base to trimming and J lost 4 bases, with 13 bases between them. Written as DNA, the CDR3 is TGTGCCAGCAGCTTAGTGGTATCTGGGGCCACCGGGGAGCTGTTTTTT. This codes for CASSLVVSGATGELFF. Based on the CDR3 plus reference TRBV7-9 and TRBJ2-2, the full variable domain is DTGVSQNPRHKITKRGQNVTFRCDPISEHNRLYWYRQTLGQGPEFLTYFQNEAQLEKSRLLSDRFSAERPKGSFSTLEIQRTEQGDSAMYLCASSLVVSGATGELFFGEGSRLTVL.

About this clonotype itself: At one boundary the junction diverges from the germline segment, which might be a read error. The chain carries TRBV5-1 and TRBJ1-2; D possibly corresponds to TRBD1 (5 bases). The CDR3 length is 13 residues. Germline V gene data show CDR1 as SGHRS and CDR2 as YFSETQ. The CDR3 loop is CASRLGQDYGYTF. The DNA for the CDR3 is TGCGCCAGCAGATTGGGGCAAGACTATGGCTACACCTTC. Drawing the rest from reference TRBV5-1 and TRBJ1-2, the complete variable domain is KAGVTQTPRYLIKTRGQQVTLSCSPISGHRSVSWYQQTPGQGLQFLFEYFSETQRNKGNFPGRFSGRQFSNSRSEMNVSTLELGDSALYLCASRLGQDYGYTFGSGTRLTVV.

This chain uses TRBV19 with TRBJ2-5; weak D call: TRBD2 (6 bases). The V and J ends lost 6 bases and 1 base respectively, with 18 bases between them. The CDR3 is made up of 16 amino acids. Germline V gene lookup returns CDR1 LNHDA and CDR2 SQIVND (reference sequence). This CDR3 reads CASSSRRGLIQETQYF. In DNA form, the CDR3 reads TGTGCCAGTAGCTCGCGACGGGGACTCATCCAAGAGACCCAGTACTTC.

This chain uses TRBV7-2 with TRBJ2-5, with 8 bases fitting TRBD1. Germline V gives CDR1 SGHTA, CDR2 FQGNSA. V dropped 2 bases and J dropped 5; count of bases not matched to a gene: 4. The CDR3 contains 14 residues. CDR3 DNA sequence: TGTGCCAGCAGCTTATACAGGGGGATGGAGACCCAGTACTTC. Protein sequence: CASSLYRGMETQYF.

This clonotype came up a few times. The chain is built from TRBV10-3 and TRBJ2-7; perhaps TRBD1 as D (5 bases). This CDR3 spans 11 amino acids. V lost 6 bases to trimming and J lost 6 bases, with 9 bases between them. Germline loops: CDR1 ENHRY, CDR2 SYGVKD. CDR3 sequence reads: CAISQGSEQYF. In DNA, the CDR3 is TGTGCCATCAGCCAGGGTTCCGAGCAGTACTTC.

This chain connects TRBV20-1 to TRBJ2-1; D could derive from TRBD1 or TRBD2 (6 bases each). The CDR3 has 14 residues. Per the germline V gene, CDR1 is DFQATT and CDR2 is SNEGSKA (reference sequence). Trimming pared 0 bases from V and 7 bases from J, leaving 13 bases between. CDR3 DNA: TGCAGTGCTAGAGAGGTTCGGAGGGGGAATGAGCAGTTCTTC. Protein sequence: CSAREVRRGNEQFF.

V and J are TRBV18 and TRBJ2-7, with D uncertain. CDR3 length: 14 residues. Germline values: CDR1 KGHSH, CDR2 LQKENI. V was trimmed by 3 bases and J by 1 base, leaving 10 bases between them. CDR3 sequence (DNA): TGTGCCAGCTCACCGACAAGAGGTTCCTACGAGCAGTACTTC. Translated, it gives CASSPTRGSYEQYF.

V and J are TRBV7-9 and TRBJ1-4; 7 bases map to TRBD1. V trimming: 4 bases; J trimming: 8 bases; junction bases outside the gene matches: 10. The CDR3 has 15 amino acids. The germline CDR1 and CDR2 sequences are SEHNR and FQNEAQ (reference sequence). The CDR3 sequence is CASSSLGGLFEKLFF. The CDR3 nucleotides are TGTGCCAGCAGCTCACTAGGGGGCCTGTTCGAAAAACTGTTTTTT.